The T cell receptor beta chain described here comes from a study of CD8 T cells in Susac syndrome. Study-level information: The Susac syndrome patients that were sequenced included about 6 with active disease and fewer than 10 in remission.

Random hexamers were used to reverse transcribe the RNA input (about 0.5 to 1 ug). The immunoSEQ assay covered 54 Vbeta and 13 Jbeta segments for CDR3. TCRdb re-derived calls from the immunoSEQ multiplex PCR reads in MiXCR, one entry per CDR3 protein. This table holds 95,000 to 150,000 distinct CDR3 sequences, 96% found once. FACS enriched CD8+ TEMRA cells, while bulk CD8+ and CD4+ were negatively isolated. Turning to this clonotype: The junction does not match germline at one end; this may be a read error.

This CDR3 has 15 residues. Germline V CDR1 and CDR2: SEHNR, FQNEAQ (reference sequence). Sequencing was performed on CD4+ T cells from PBMCs. The sequence derives from a human donor with Susac syndrome. The V and J genes are TRBV7-9 and TRBJ1-1; 9 bases match TRBD1. CDR3 in amino acids: CASSLGWDRDTKAFF. The CDR3 region has the DNA TGTGCCAGCAGCTTAGGATGGGACAGGGACACTAAAGCTTTCTTT.